This TCR beta chain was profiled in a study of blood T cells in healthy people across ages. Study-wide points: Investigators treated diversity estimates from one million T cells as underestimates.

Germline V gene sequence: CDR1 SGHTA, CDR2 FQGNSA. This CDR3 region has 16 residues. The V gene end was trimmed by 5 bases and the J gene end by 6 bases; junction bases not matched to a gene: 13. Then a second PCR, running roughly 7 to 12 cycles, was carried out with a sample-barcoded 5' primer and a J-beta primer mix. TCRdb reanalysed the 5' RACE reads using MiXCR and keeps one entry per CDR3 protein. The table has 1.5 million or so distinct CDR3 sequences, about 42% seen once. Comment on this clonotype: The antigen remains undetermined.

The rearrangement links TRBV7-2 to TRBJ1-2; TRBD1 matches at 9 bases. This TCR derives from a woman aged 18-30 years in good health. The sample taken for sequencing was blood. The CDR3 DNA sequence: TGTGCCAGCAGCCCAGGGGGACAGGGATCTTACAATGGCTACACCTTC. It specifies CASSPGGQGSYNGYTF.